This entry lists 21 T cell receptor beta chains sequenced from one sample in a study of breast tumors, draining lymph nodes, adjacent tissues. TCRdb re-derived calls from the multiplex PCR reads in MiXCR, one entry per CDR3 protein. The sample shows tens of thousands of distinct CDR3 sequences, 35% to 45% of them seen only once. Sequencing was performed on breast tumor tissue. These receptor sequences come from a female donor with breast cancer. Some clones in this sample may be carry-over from other donors' samples.

This clonotype has just a few counts. The chain is built from TRBV6-4 and TRBJ2-3; 14 positions agree with TRBD2. The CDR3 loop spans 20 amino acids. Germline V gene data show CDR1 as MRHNA and CDR2 as SNTAGT. With V trimmed by 0 bases and J by 2 bases, 10 bases remained unmatched. The CDR3 bases are TGTGCCAGCAGTGACTCGACTAGCGGGAGGGCCCCTCGCGACACAGATACGCAGTATTTT. Its translation: CASSDSTSGRAPRDTDTQYF.

This clonotype ranks as medium-sized. This sequence joins TRBV20-1 and TRBJ1-4; possible D gene TRBD1, 5 bases. This CDR3 has 13 residues. V gave up 0 bases and J gave up 3 bases, with 5 bases separating them. CDR1 is DFQATT, CDR2 SNEGSKA, per germline (reference sequence). CDR3 DNA sequence: TGCAGTGCTAGAGAGGGGGCTAATGAAAAACTGTTTTTT. This encodes CSAREGANEKLFF.

Many counts were recorded for this clonotype. The rearrangement uses TRBV5-8 and TRBJ1-6, with 7 nucleotides matching TRBD1. Trimming cost V 5 bases and J 5 bases; bases outside gene matches: 7. The CDR3 runs 15 residues. Germline V gene data show CDR1 as SGHTS and CDR2 as YDEGEE. The CDR3 DNA reads TGTGCCAGCAGTTCTACAGGGGACAATAATTCACCCCTCCACTTT. Amino acids: CASSSTGDNNSPLHF.

V and J are TRBV15 and TRBJ2-2; 7 bases agree with TRBD1. This CDR3 region has 15 residues. Per the germline V gene, CDR1 is LNHNV and CDR2 is YYDKDF (reference sequence). After removal of 5 bases from V and 3 bases from J, the junction contained 6 bases not matched to a gene. The CDR3 here is CATSALDRDTGELFF. CDR3 DNA sequence: TGTGCCACCAGCGCACTTGACAGGGACACCGGGGAGCTGTTTTTT.

This clonotype has a single count. The rearrangement uses TRBV20-1 and TRBJ2-3; 9 bases map to TRBD2. J was trimmed by 6 bases and V by 3 bases; bases with no gene match: 4. CDR3 length: 13 residues. CDR1 is DFQATT and CDR2 is SNEGSKA in the germline V gene (reference sequence). CDR3: CSASVSGSDTQYF. The CDR3, as DNA: TGCAGTGCTAGCGTTAGCGGGAGTGATACGCAGTATTTT.

This clonotype was recorded at least ten times. The chain has TRBV15 and TRBJ2-2, with TRBD2 as a possible D gene (6 bases). CDR1 and CDR2 from the germline V gene are LNHNV and YYDKDF (reference sequence). V was cut by 0 bases and J by 8 bases, with 7 bases left in between. The CDR3 has 13 amino acids. The CDR3 DNA reads as TGTGCCACCAGCAGAGAGGGAGGTGGGGAGCTGTTTTTT. Encoded protein: CATSREGGGELFF. The whole variable domain, filled in from reference TRBV15 and TRBJ2-2, reads DAMVIQNPRYQVTQFGKPVTLSCSQTLNHNVMYWYQQKSSQAPKLLFHYYDKDFNNEADTPDNFQSRRPNTSFCFLDIRSPGLGDTAMYLCATSREGGGELFFGEGSRLTVL.

This clonotype was detected only a few times. The CDR3 spells CASSQAGELFF. DNA for the CDR3: TGTGCCAGCTCACAGGCCGGGGAGCTGTTTTTT. J is TRBJ2-2 and V is TRBV18; D remains ambiguous. CDR1 and CDR2 from the germline V gene are KGHSH and LQKENI. The V gene lost 4 bases and the J gene lost 6 bases, with 3 bases spanning the gap. CDR3 length: 11 amino acids.

The chain has TRBV2 and TRBJ2-7; D possibly corresponds to TRBD1 (7 bases). The V end was cut by 7 bases, the J end by 3 bases, with 13 bases between. Germline assignment: CDR1 SNHLY and CDR2 FYNNEI. CDR3 length: 13 residues. The CDR3 loop is CASMGGQFYEQYF. As DNA, the CDR3 is TGTGCCAGCATGGGGGGACAGTTCTACGAGCAGTACTTC.

This clonotype has at least ten counts. V usage is TRBV29-1 and J usage is TRBJ2-1; D is perhaps TRBD1 (6 bases). Germline CDR1 and CDR2: SQVTM and ANQGSEA. The CDR3 runs to 12 residues. V lost 4 bases, J lost 3 bases, and 7 bases lay in between. DNA for the CDR3: TGCAGCGTTGTACAGGGCTACAATGAGCAGTTCTTC. This codes for CSVVQGYNEQFF.

The rearrangement joins TRBV7-8 to TRBJ1-2; 8 bases are a match to TRBD1. After removal of 5 bases from V and 10 bases from J, the junction contained 15 bases not matched to a gene. Germline CDR1 SGHVS, CDR2 FQNEAQ. The CDR3 covers 15 residues. This CDR3 is CASSMTGDLSFDYTF. The CDR3 nucleotides read TGTGCCAGCAGCATGACAGGGGATCTATCTTTCGACTACACCTTC.

Many counts were recorded for this clonotype. The rearrangement joins TRBV2 to TRBJ2-7; 7 positions agree with TRBD1. V lost 7 bases to trimming and J lost 2 bases; unmatched junction nucleotides: 11. Germline V gene lookup returns CDR1 SNHLY and CDR2 FYNNEI. The CDR3 runs 15 residues. This chain's CDR3 is CASTILQGSAYEQYF. The CDR3 nucleotides read TGTGCCAGCACTATCTTACAGGGGTCGGCCTACGAGCAGTACTTC.

Concerning this clonotype: A junction end diverges from the germline sequence, so it may reflect a read error. The chain employs TRBV2 and TRBJ2-7; TRBD2 agrees at 9 bases. Per the germline V gene, CDR1 is SNHLY and CDR2 is FYNNEI. This CDR3 contains 15 residues. This chain's CDR3 is CASSEGAGGWYEQYF. As DNA, the CDR3 is TGTGCCAGCAGCGAAGGGGCGGGAGGGTGGTACGAGCAGTACTTC.

This clonotype was seen at least ten times. The chain links TRBV12-3 or TRBV12-4 to TRBJ2-3, with TRBD2 matching over 10 bases. The CDR3 length is 16 residues. The junction had 6 bases not matched to a gene; V was cut back by 6 bases and J by 0 bases. The CDR3 DNA reads TGTGCCAGCAGATTCAGGACTAGCGGAAGCACAGATACGCAGTATTTT. Translating gives CASRFRTSGSTDTQYF.

J is TRBJ2-4 and V is TRBV7-2; D may be TRBD2 (6 bases). The CDR3 sequence is 15 residues long. V gave up 1 base and J gave up 7 bases, with 14 bases separating them. In germline, CDR1 is SGHTA, CDR2 FQGNSA. Here the CDR3 DNA reads TGTGCCAGCAGCTTAGTTGGGGGAGGTCCTAACATTCAGTACTTC. As protein: CASSLVGGGPNIQYF.

The rearrangement joins TRBV15 to TRBJ2-7; D possibly corresponds to TRBD1 (6 bases). The germline CDR1 and CDR2 sequences are LNHNV and YYDKDF (reference sequence). This CDR3 contains 12 residues. V was cut by 2 bases and J by 5 bases, with 7 bases left in between. CDR3 loop: CATSRQGNEQYF. The CDR3 DNA follows: TGTGCCACCAGCAGACAGGGGAACGAGCAGTACTTC.

The rearrangement uses TRBV9 and TRBJ1-6; D unclear. V lost 3 bases to trimming and J lost 2 bases, with 15 bases between them. The CDR3 has 17 amino acids. From germline, CDR1 is SGDLS and CDR2 YYNGEE. CDR3 sequence reads: CASSASSTGTYNSPLHF. For the CDR3, the DNA is TGTGCCAGCAGCGCATCCTCTACCGGGACCTATAATTCACCCCTCCACTTT.

This clonotype has ten or more counts. J is TRBJ2-1 and V is TRBV7-9, with 10 bases lining up with TRBD2. Germline-derived CDR1 and CDR2 are SEHNR and FQNEAQ (reference sequence). This CDR3 is 15 amino acids long. With V trimmed by 4 bases and J by 7 bases, 7 bases remained unmatched. In DNA, the CDR3 is TGTGCCAGCAGCTACGGCCTAGCGGGAGCTAATGAGCAGTTCTTC. It specifies CASSYGLAGANEQFF.

This clonotype was seen many times. V usage is TRBV6-1 and J usage is TRBJ1-4; D is ambiguous. This CDR3 spans 14 amino acids. Trimming took 5 bases from V and 10 from J, leaving 17 bases between them. Germline V gene lookup returns CDR1 MNHNS and CDR2 SASEGT. DNA of the CDR3: TGTGCCAGCAGTACCGCAGGTGGTGGGCCAAAACTGTTTTTT. Translation: CASSTAGGGPKLFF.

By its share, this clonotype is medium-sized. The rearrangement links TRBV4-3 to TRBJ2-7; no definite D call. CDR3 size: 13 residues. The V gene lost 1 base and the J gene lost 0 bases, with 4 bases spanning the gap. The V gene's germline CDR1 is LGHNA and CDR2 YSLEER. CDR3 region: CASSQGRSYEQYF. The CDR3 nucleotides read TGCGCCAGCAGCCAAGGGCGCTCCTACGAGCAGTACTTC.

In this sample, this clonotype turned up many times. This chain uses TRBV10-2 with TRBJ1-2; D might be TRBD1 (5 bases). The V end lost 8 bases, the J end lost 7 bases, and 17 bases lay between the germline ends. CDR1 is WSHSY, CDR2 SAAADI, per germline. The CDR3 is made up of 13 amino acids. The CDR3 loop reads CASSGTLGGGYTF. Written as DNA, the CDR3 is TGCGCCAGCTCCGGGACTCTCGGTGGTGGCTACACCTTC.

This clonotype was counted many times. V and J are TRBV7-9 and TRBJ1-4; possible D gene TRBD1, 5 bases. This CDR3 region has 15 residues. V was pared by 4 bases and J by 3 bases, with 12 bases between. The germline gives CDR1 SEHNR, CDR2 FQNEAQ (reference sequence). The CDR3 is CASSSRDGSNEKLFF. CDR3 bases: TGTGCCAGCAGCTCCAGGGACGGATCTAATGAAAAACTGTTTTTT.